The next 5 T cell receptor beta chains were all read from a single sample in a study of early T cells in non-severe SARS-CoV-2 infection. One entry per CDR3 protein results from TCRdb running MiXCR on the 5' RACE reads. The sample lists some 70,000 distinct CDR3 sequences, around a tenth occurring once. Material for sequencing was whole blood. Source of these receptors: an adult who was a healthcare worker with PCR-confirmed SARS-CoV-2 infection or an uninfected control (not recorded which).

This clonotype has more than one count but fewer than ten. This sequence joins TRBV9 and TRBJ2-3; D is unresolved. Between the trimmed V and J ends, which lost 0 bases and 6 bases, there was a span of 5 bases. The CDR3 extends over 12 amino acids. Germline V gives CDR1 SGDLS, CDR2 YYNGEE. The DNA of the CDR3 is TGTGCCAGCAGCGTAGAGCACGATACGCAGTATTTT. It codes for CASSVEHDTQYF.

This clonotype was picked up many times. CDR3 in DNA: TGTGCCAGCAGTATCTCAACCGGGAGTGACTATGGCTACACCTTC. Translated, it gives CASSISTGSDYGYTF. The rearrangement joins TRBV27 to TRBJ1-2, with no clear D. CDR1 is MNHEY and CDR2 is SMNVEV in the germline V gene (reference sequence). Deletions cut 5 bases from V and 3 bases from J, with 16 bases between. The CDR3 totals 15 residues.

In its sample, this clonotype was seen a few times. The CDR3 protein is CASSPRQGQSNEQFF. CDR3 sequence (DNA): TGTGCCAGTAGTCCCAGGCAGGGGCAGAGCAATGAGCAGTTCTTC. The chain is built from TRBV19 and TRBJ2-1, with D perhaps TRBD1 (6 bases). The length of the CDR3 is 15 residues. CDR1 is LNHDA and CDR2 is SQIVND in the germline V gene (reference sequence). The V end was cut by 5 bases, the J end by 6 bases, with 17 bases between. Together with reference TRBV19 and TRBJ2-1, the CDR3 gives the full variable domain: DGGITQSPKYLFRKEGQNVTLSCEQNLNHDAMYWYRQDPGQGLRLIYYSQIVNDFQKGDIAEGYSVSREKKESFPLTVTSAQKNPTAFYLCASSPRQGQSNEQFFGPGTRLTVL.

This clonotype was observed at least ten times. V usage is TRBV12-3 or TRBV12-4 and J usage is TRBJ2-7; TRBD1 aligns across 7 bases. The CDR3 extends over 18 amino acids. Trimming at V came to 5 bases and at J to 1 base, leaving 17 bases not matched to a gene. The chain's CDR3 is CASSPYPVGTARSYEQYF. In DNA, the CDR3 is TGTGCCAGCAGTCCGTACCCCGTCGGGACAGCGAGATCCTACGAGCAGTACTTC.

CDR3 region: CASSSGLAGGAGTDTQYF. CDR3 DNA sequence: TGTGCCAGCAGCTCCGGACTAGCGGGGGGCGCCGGCACAGATACGCAGTATTTT. The chain employs TRBV11-3 and TRBJ2-3; the match to TRBD2 covers 14 bases. The CDR3 loop spans 18 amino acids. J lost 1 base, V lost 4 bases, and 7 bases had no gene match. Germline V gives CDR1 SGHNT, CDR2 YENEEA.